The clone carrying this T cell receptor beta chain was seen a single time. Its antigen remains unknown. The sample carries other DNA sequences with the same CDR3. Libraries were prepared by immunoSEQ multiplex PCR; TCRdb keeps only in-frame clonotypes and omits some of them. The table lists under 550,000 clones, 80% to 95% of them singletons, with 10% to 15% in the top ten. This CDR3 is built from 16 residues. CDR1 SGHRS and CDR2 YFSETQ come from the germline V gene. Trimming left V 3 bases short and J 4 bases short, with 20 bases between. Documented treatment: some 19 received Ad26.COV2.S at low or high dose, single or two shots; about five received placebo; per-sample allocation not given. The samples date from day 63 after the first vaccine or placebo injection. An adult of 18-55 years in Boston served as donor. This entry is derived from a study of Ad26.COV2.S vaccination and SARS-CoV-2 variants. About the research overall: Intramuscular Ad26.COV2.S at 5x10^10 or 1x10^11 viral particles.

Findings and caveats of the study: Vaccine and placebo recipients had comparable breadth of non-spike TCRs.

This chain connects TRBV5-1 to TRBJ2-7, with D perhaps matching TRBD1 (6 bases). The material was peripheral blood, obtained in a trial of Ad26.COV2.S vaccine versus placebo. The source is a person aged 18 to 59 who received the Ad26.COV2.S COVID-19 vaccine or a placebo. CDR3 in amino acids: CASSWTATGGGYEQYF. DNA for the CDR3: TGCGCCAGCAGCTGGACGGCGACAGGAGGCGGATACGAGCAGTACTTC.